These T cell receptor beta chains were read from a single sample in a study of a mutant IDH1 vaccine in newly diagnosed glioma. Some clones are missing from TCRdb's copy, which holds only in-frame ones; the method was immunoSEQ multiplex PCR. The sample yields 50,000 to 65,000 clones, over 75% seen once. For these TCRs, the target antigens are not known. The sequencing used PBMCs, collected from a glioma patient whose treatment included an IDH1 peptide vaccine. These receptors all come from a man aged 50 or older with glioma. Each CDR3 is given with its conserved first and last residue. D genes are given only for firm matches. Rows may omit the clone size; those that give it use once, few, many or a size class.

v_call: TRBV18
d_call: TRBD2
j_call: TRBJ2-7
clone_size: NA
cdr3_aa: CASSPRREGSSYEQYF
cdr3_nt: TGTGCCAGCTCACCACGTCGGGAGGGAAGCTCCTACGAGCAGTACTTC

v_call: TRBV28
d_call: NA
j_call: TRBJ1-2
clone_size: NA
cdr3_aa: CATRVDANYGYTF
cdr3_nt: TGTGCCACCAGAGTGGACGCTAACTATGGCTACACCTTC

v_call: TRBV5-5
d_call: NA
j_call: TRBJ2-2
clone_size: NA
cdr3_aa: CASSLYGGRDTGELFF
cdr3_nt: TGTGCCAGCAGCTTGTATGGGGGTCGGGACACCGGGGAGCTGTTTTTT

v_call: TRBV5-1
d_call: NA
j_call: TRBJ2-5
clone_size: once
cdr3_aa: CASSLALGRETQYF
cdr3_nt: TGCGCCAGCAGCTTGGCCCTGGGACGGGAGACCCAGTACTTC

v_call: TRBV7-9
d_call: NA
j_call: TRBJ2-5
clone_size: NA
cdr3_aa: CASSFLRYTQETQYF
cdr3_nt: TGTGCCAGCAGCTTTCTCCGATACACCCAAGAGACCCAGTACTTC

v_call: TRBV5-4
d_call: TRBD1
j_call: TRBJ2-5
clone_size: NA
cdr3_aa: CASSFRTGGSVEQYF
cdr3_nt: TGTGCCAGCAGCTTCCGGACAGGGGGCTCGGTTGAACAGTACTTC

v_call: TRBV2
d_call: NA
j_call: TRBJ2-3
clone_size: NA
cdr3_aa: CASSETGTDTQYF
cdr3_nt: TGTGCCAGCAGTGAAACGGGCACAGATACGCAGTATTTT

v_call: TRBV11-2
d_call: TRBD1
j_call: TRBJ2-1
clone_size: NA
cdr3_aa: CASKGQGGYNEQFF
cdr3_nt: TGTGCCAGCAAGGGACAGGGGGGATACAATGAGCAGTTCTTC

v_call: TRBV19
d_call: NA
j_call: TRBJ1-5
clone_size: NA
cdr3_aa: CASSPHVGRNQPQHF
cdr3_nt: TGTGCCAGTAGCCCCCATGTGGGACGCAATCAGCCCCAGCATTTT

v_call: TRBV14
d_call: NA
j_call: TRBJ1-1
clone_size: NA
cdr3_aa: CASSLSGGGWSEAFF
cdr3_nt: TGTGCCAGCAGCTTATCGGGGGGAGGATGGTCTGAAGCTTTCTTT

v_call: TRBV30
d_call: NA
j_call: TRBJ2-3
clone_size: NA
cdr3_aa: CAWTLVGTQYF
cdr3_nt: TGTGCCTGGACTCTCGTGGGTACGCAGTATTTT

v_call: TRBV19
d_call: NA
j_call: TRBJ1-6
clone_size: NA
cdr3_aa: CASRPSVGSRSPLHF
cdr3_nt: TGTGCCAGCCGCCCCTCGGTGGGGTCGAGGTCACCCCTCCACTTT

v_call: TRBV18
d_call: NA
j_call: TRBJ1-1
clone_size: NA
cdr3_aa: CASSPHRHLNTEAFF
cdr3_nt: TGTGCCAGCTCACCTCATCGGCACCTGAACACTGAAGCTTTCTTT

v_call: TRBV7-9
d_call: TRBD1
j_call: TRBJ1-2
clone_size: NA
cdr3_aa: CASSFLAGTGDGYTF
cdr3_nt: TGTGCCAGCAGCTTCCTCGCCGGGACAGGGGATGGCTACACCTTC

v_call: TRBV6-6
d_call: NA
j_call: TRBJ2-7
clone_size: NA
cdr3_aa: CASSYNRDEQYF
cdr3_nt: TGTGCCAGCAGTTATAACAGGGACGAGCAGTACTTC

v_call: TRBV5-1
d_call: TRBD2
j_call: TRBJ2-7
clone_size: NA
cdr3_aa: CASSRLAGEGKQYF
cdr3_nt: TGCGCCAGCAGCCGACTAGCGGGAGAGGGTAAGCAGTACTTC

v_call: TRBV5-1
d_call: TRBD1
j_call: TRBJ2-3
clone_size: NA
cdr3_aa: CASSATGLDTQYF
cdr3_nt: TGCGCCAGCAGCGCGACAGGGTTAGATACGCAGTATTTT

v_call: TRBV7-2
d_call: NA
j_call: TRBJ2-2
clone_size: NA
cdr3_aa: CASSYTARTNTGELFF
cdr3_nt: TGTGCCAGCAGCTACACAGCGAGAACGAACACCGGGGAGCTGTTTTTT

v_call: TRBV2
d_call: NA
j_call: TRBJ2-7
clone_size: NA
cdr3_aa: CASSGPSVVSEQYF
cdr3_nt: TGTGCCAGCAGTGGTCCTAGCGTTGTCAGCGAGCAGTACTTC